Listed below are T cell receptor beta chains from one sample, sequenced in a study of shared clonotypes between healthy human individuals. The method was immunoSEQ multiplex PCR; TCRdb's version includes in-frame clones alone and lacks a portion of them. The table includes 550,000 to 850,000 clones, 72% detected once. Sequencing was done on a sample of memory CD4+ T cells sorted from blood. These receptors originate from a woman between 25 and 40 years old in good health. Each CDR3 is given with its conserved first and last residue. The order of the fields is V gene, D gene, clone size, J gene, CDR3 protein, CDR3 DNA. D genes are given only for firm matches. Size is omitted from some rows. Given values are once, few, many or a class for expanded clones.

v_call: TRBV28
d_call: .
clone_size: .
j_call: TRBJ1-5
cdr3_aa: CASGGRLGQPQHF
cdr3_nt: TGTGCCAGCGGGGGCCGCTTGGGGCAGCCCCAGCATTTT

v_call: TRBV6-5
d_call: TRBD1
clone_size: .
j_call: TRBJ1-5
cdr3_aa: CAIGQGGNKPQHF
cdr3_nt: TGTGCCATAGGACAGGGGGGCAATAAACCCCAGCATTTT

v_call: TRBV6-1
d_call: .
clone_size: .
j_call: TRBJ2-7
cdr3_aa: CASSEMIAYEQYF
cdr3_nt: TGTGCCAGCAGTGAAATGATCGCCTACGAGCAGTACTTC

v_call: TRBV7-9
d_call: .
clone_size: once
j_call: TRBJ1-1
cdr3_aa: CASSLQGGNTEAFF
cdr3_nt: TGTGCCAGCAGCTTGCAAGGGGGGAACACTGAAGCTTTCTTT

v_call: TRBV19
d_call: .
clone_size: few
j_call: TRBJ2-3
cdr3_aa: CASSIAYTDTQYF
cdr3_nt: TGTGCCAGTAGTATCGCTTACACAGATACGCAGTATTTT

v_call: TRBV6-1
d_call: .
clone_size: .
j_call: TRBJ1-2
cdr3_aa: CASSEMWGRGYTF
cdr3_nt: TGTGCCAGCAGTGAGATGTGGGGGAGAGGCTACACCTTC

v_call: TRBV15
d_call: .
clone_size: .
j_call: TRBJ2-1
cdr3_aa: CATSRDKASAYNEQFF
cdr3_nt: TGTGCCACCAGCAGAGATAAGGCTAGCGCCTACAATGAGCAGTTCTTC

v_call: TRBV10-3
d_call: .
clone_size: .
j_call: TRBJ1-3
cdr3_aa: CAISAGVDSGNTIYF
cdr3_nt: TGTGCCATCAGTGCGGGGGTGGATTCTGGAAACACCATATATTTT

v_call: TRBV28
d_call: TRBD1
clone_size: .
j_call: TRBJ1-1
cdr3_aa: CASTGTGERGTEAFF
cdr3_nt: TGTGCCAGCACCGGGACAGGGGAAAGGGGCACTGAAGCTTTCTTT

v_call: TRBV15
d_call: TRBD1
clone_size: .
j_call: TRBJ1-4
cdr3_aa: CATSRDYAGQGLGTNEKLFF
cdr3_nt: TGTGCCACCAGCAGAGATTACGCGGGACAGGGGCTTGGCACTAATGAAAAACTGTTTTTT

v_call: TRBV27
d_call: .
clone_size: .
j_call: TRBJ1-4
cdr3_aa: CASSWGMGEKLFF
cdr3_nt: TGTGCCAGCAGTTGGGGGATGGGTGAAAAACTGTTTTTT

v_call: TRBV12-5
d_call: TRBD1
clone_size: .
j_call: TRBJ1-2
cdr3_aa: CASGLVPLTGDSNYGYTF
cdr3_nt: TGTGCTAGTGGTTTGGTACCCCTAACAGGGGACAGTAACTATGGCTACACCTTC

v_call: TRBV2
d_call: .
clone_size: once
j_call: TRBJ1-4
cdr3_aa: CASSEAVYSRDEKLFF
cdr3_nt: TGTGCCAGCAGTGAAGCGGTTTACAGTAGGGATGAAAAACTGTTTTTT

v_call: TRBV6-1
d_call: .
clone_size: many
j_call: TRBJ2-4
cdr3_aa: CASSDRTSGINIQYF
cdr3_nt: TGTGCCAGCAGTGATCGGACGTCCGGAATAAACATTCAGTACTTC

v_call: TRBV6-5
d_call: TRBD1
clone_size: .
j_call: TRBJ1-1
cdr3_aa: CASSRQGAQDTEAFF
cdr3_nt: TGTGCCAGCAGTAGGCAGGGGGCGCAGGACACTGAAGCTTTCTTT

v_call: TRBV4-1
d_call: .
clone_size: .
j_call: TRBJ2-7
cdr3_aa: CASSQDRVGLYEQYF
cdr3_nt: TGCGCCAGCAGCCAAGATCGGGTAGGTTTGTACGAGCAGTACTTC

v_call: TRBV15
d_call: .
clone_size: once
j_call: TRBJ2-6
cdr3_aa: CATSRIAGNGANVLTF
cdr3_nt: TGTGCCACCAGCAGGATTGCGGGAAACGGGGCCAACGTCCTGACTTTC

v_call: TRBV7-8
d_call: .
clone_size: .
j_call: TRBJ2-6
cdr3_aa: CASGDSGANVLTF
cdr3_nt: TGTGCCAGCGGGGATTCTGGGGCCAACGTCCTGACTTTC

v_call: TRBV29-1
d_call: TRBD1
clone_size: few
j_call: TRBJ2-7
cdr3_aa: CSVRQGPSYEQYF
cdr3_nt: TGCAGCGTTCGACAGGGACCATCCTACGAGCAGTACTTC

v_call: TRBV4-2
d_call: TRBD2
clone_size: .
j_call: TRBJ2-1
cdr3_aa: CASSQQALAGANEQFF
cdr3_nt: TGTGCCAGCAGCCAACAAGCACTAGCGGGAGCCAATGAGCAGTTCTTC

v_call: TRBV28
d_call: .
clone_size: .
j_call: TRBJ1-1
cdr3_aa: CASRDPPLSEAFF
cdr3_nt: TGTGCCAGCAGAGATCCACCCCTGTCAGAAGCTTTCTTT

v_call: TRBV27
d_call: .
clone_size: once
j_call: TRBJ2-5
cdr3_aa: CASSSPQRFQETQYF
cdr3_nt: TGTGCCAGCAGTTCCCCGCAGCGGTTCCAAGAGACCCAGTACTTC

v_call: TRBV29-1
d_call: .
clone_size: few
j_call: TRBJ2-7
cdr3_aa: CSVGQSYEQYF
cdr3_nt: TGCAGCGTCGGACAGTCCTACGAGCAGTACTTC

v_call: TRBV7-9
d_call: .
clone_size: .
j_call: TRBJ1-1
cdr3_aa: CASSLSPGTEAFF
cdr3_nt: TGTGCCAGCAGCCTAAGTCCAGGGACTGAAGCTTTCTTT

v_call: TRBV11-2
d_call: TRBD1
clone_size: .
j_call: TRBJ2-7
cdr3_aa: CASSQGTANSYEQYF
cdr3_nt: TGCGCCAGCAGCCAAGGGACAGCAAACTCCTACGAGCAGTACTTC

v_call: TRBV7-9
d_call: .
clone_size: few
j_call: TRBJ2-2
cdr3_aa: CASSLMDRDTGELFF
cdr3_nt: TGTGCCAGCAGCTTGATGGACAGAGACACCGGGGAGCTGTTTTTT

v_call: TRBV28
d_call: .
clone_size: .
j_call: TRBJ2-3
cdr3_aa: CASSFSTNTDTQYF
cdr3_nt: TGTGCCAGCAGTTTTTCTACGAACACAGATACGCAGTATTTT

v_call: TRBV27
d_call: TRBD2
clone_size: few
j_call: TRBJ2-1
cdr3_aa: CASRMGLAGDEQFF
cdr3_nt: TGTGCCAGCAGAATGGGACTAGCGGGCGATGAGCAGTTCTTC

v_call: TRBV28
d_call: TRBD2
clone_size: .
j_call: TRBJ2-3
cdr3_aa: CASSHRDYRLRGSTDTQYF
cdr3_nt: TGTGCCAGCAGTCACCGGGACTACCGTTTAAGGGGCTCCACAGATACGCAGTATTTT

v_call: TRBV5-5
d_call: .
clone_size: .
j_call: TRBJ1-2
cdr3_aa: CASSLEVNYGYTF
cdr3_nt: TGTGCCAGCAGCTTGGAGGTGAACTATGGCTACACCTTC

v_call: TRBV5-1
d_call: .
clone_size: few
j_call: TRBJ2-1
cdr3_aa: CASSLSHVGYNEQFF
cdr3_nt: TGCGCCAGCAGCTTGAGTCACGTGGGCTACAATGAGCAGTTCTTC

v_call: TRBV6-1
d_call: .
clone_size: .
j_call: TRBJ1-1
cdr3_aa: CASSAEGLQNTEAFF
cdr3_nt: TGTGCCAGCAGTGCTGAGGGACTGCAGAACACTGAAGCTTTCTTT

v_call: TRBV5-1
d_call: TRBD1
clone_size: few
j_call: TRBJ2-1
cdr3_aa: CASSIDRAAYNEQFF
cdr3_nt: TGCGCCAGCAGCATCGACAGGGCCGCCTACAATGAGCAGTTCTTC

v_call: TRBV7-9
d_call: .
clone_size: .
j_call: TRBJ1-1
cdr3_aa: CASSLRTVLNTEAFF
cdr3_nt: TGTGCCAGCAGCTTACGGACAGTACTGAACACTGAAGCTTTCTTT

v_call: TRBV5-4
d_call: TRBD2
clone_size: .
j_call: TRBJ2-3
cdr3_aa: CASSDGTSGSRNTQYF
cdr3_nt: TGTGCCAGCAGCGACGGGACTAGCGGGAGTAGGAATACGCAGTATTTT

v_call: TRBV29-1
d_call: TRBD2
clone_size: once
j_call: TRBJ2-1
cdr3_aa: CSVGLAEGGEQFF
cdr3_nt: TGCAGCGTGGGACTAGCGGAGGGGGGTGAGCAGTTCTTC

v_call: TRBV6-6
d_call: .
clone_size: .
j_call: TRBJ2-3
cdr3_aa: CASKQLAVNTDTQYF
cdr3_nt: TGTGCCAGCAAGCAATTAGCAGTTAACACAGATACGCAGTATTTT

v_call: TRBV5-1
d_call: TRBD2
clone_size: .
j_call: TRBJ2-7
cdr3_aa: CASSLGLATSYEQYF
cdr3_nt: TGCGCCAGCAGCTTGGGACTAGCGACCTCCTACGAGCAGTACTTC

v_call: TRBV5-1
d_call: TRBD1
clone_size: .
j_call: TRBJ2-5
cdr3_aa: CASSPSGTGDWETQYF
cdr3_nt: TGCGCCAGCAGCCCCTCCGGGACAGGGGATTGGGAGACCCAGTACTTC

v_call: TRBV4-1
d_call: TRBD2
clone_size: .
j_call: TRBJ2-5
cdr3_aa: CASSEGPGGTETQYF
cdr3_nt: TGCGCCAGCAGCGAAGGGCCGGGGGGAACCGAGACCCAGTACTTC

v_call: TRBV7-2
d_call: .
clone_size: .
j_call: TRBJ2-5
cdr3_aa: CASSLVSPGETQYF
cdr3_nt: TGTGCCAGCAGCTTAGTGTCACCGGGAGAGACCCAGTACTTC

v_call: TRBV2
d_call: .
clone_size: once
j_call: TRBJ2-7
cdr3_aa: CASTAAYEQYF
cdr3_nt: TGTGCCAGTACAGCGGCCTACGAGCAGTACTTC

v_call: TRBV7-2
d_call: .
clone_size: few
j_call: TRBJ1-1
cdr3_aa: CASSTVVSEAFF
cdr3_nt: TGTGCCAGCAGCACCGTCGTCAGTGAAGCTTTCTTT

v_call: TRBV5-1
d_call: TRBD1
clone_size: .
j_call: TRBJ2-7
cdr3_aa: CASSLVGTGFSYEQYF
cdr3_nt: TGCGCCAGCAGCTTGGTTGGGACAGGCTTCTCCTACGAGCAGTACTTC

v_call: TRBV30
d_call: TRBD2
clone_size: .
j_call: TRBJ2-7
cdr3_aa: CAWSVGLAGATISYEQYF
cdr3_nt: TGTGCCTGGAGTGTAGGACTAGCGGGAGCCACCATCTCCTACGAGCAGTACTTC

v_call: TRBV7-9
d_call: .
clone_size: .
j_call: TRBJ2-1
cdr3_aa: CASSLLRLGHDEQFF
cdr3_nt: TGTGCCAGCAGCCTCCTCCGGTTAGGCCACGATGAGCAGTTCTTC

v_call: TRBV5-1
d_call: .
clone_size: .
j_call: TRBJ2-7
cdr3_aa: CASSTGPSYEQYF
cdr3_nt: TGCGCCAGCAGCACCGGACCATCCTACGAGCAGTACTTC

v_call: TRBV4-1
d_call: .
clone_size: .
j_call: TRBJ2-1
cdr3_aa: CASSQGLRGRRDNEQFF
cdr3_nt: TGCGCCAGCAGCCAAGGTCTACGGGGTCGGCGGGACAATGAGCAGTTCTTC

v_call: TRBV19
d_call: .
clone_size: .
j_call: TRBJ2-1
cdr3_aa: CASSMSWLAGLNEQFF
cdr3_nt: TGTGCCAGTAGTATGTCTTGGTTGGCAGGGCTGAATGAGCAGTTCTTC

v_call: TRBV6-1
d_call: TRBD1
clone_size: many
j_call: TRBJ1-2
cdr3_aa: CASDPRGRLNGYTF
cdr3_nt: TGTGCCAGCGACCCCAGGGGGCGCTTGAATGGCTACACCTTC

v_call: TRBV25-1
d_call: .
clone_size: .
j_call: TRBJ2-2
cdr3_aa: CASSGITGSAGELFF
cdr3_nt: TGTGCCAGCAGTGGGATAACAGGGTCGGCAGGGGAGCTGTTTTTT

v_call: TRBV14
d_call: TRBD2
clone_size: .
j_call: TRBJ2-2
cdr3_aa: CASSQDGALAGMDGELFF
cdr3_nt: TGTGCCAGCAGCCAAGATGGAGCGCTAGCGGGCATGGACGGGGAGCTGTTTTTT

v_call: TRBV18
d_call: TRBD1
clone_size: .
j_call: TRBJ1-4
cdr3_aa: CASSPPNRGSEEKLFF
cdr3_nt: TGTGCCAGCTCACCCCCTAACAGGGGATCCGAAGAAAAACTGTTTTTT